A selection of T cell receptor beta chains follows, all from one sample in a study of cytomegalovirus exposure and HLA in healthy donors. Clones were read by immunoSEQ multiplex PCR, and TCRdb kept only the in-frame ones, dropping some. The table shows approximately 190,000 clones, with 75% to 80% occurring only once. Sequenced input: PBMCs. The receptors come from a woman in her twenties or thirties in good health and CMV-seropositive. Both conserved end residues are part of each CDR3. D genes are given only for firm matches. The listing skips clone size in some rows; elsewhere it reads once, few, many or a size class.

j_gene | v_gene | abundance | d_gene | CDR3aa | CDR3nt
TRBJ2-1 | TRBV9 | few | TRBD2 | CASSVDDQRGVYEQFF | TGTGCCAGCAGCGTAGATGATCAGCGGGGGGTATATGAGCAGTTCTTC
TRBJ1-4 | TRBV27 | NA | NA | CASSLYGEKLFF | TGTGCCAGCAGTTTATACGGTGAAAAACTGTTTTTT
TRBJ2-5 | TRBV30 | once | NA | CAQGWRYQETQYF | TGTGCCCAGGGGTGGCGGTACCAAGAGACCCAGTACTTC
TRBJ2-1 | TRBV4-2 | NA | NA | CASSHLLPESSYNEQFF | TGTGCCAGCAGCCACCTCCTACCGGAGAGCTCCTACAATGAGCAGTTCTTC
TRBJ2-7 | TRBV9 | NA | TRBD2 | CASSPGLAGTYEQYF | TGTGCCAGCAGCCCTGGACTAGCGGGAACCTACGAGCAGTACTTC
TRBJ1-2 | TRBV7-2 | NA | NA | CASSLAGAYGYTF | TGTGCCAGCAGCTTAGCAGGGGCCTATGGCTACACCTTC
TRBJ1-6 | TRBV2 | NA | NA | CASRELGGGPSPLHF | TGTGCCAGCAGGGAGTTAGGGGGGGGGCCGTCACCCCTCCACTTT
TRBJ2-5 | TRBV2 | NA | TRBD2 | CASSLTSVTQYF | TGTGCCAGCAGTTTGACTAGCGTGACCCAGTACTTC
TRBJ2-6 | TRBV19 | NA | NA | CASSWRAGGANVLTF | TGTGCCAGTAGTTGGAGGGCAGGAGGGGCCAACGTCCTGACTTTC
TRBJ2-6 | TRBV10-1 | few | NA | CPQRSHGGRTGANVLTF | TGCCCGCAGCGCTCCCACGGGGGGCGAACTGGGGCCAACGTCCTGACTTTC
TRBJ1-6 | TRBV30 | NA | TRBD1 | CAWRDRRDSPLHF | TGTGCCTGGAGGGACAGGAGGGATTCACCCCTCCACTTT
TRBJ1-6 | TRBV9 | NA | TRBD1 | CASSVADREGSPLHF | TGTGCCAGCAGCGTAGCTGACAGGGAAGGCTCACCCCTCCACTTT
TRBJ2-3 | TRBV6-1 | NA | NA | CASSVLAAPTDTQYF | TGTGCCAGCAGTGTATTAGCGGCCCCCACAGATACGCAGTATTTT
TRBJ1-2 | TRBV30 | NA | TRBD1 | CAGLQGDYGYTF | TGTGCCGGATTACAGGGGGACTATGGCTACACCTTC
TRBJ1-5 | TRBV30 | NA | NA | CAWSLSSNQPQHF | TGTGCCTGGAGTCTTAGTAGCAATCAGCCCCAGCATTTT
TRBJ2-7 | TRBV7-9 | NA | NA | CASSLEGTYEQYF | TGTGCCAGCAGCTTAGAGGGGACCTACGAGCAGTACTTC
TRBJ1-4 | TRBV7-2 | few | TRBD1 | CASSLVTGDEKLFF | TGTGCCAGCAGCTTAGTGACAGGGGATGAAAAACTGTTTTTT
TRBJ2-2 | TRBV5-1 | once | TRBD1 | CASSRTGQGANTGELFF | TGCGCCAGCAGCCGTACCGGACAGGGGGCGAACACCGGGGAGCTGTTTTTT
TRBJ2-7 | TRBV5-1 | NA | NA | CASSSGDLYEQYF | TGCGCCAGCAGCTCGGGGGATTTGTACGAGCAGTACTTC
TRBJ1-2 | TRBV30 | NA | NA | CAWSSEDYGYTF | TGTGCCTGGAGTTCGGAGGACTATGGCTACACCTTC
TRBJ2-3 | TRBV19 | NA | NA | CASSTSRQADTQYF | TGTGCCAGTAGTACCTCGCGACAGGCAGATACGCAGTATTTT
TRBJ2-3 | TRBV6-5 | NA | NA | CASSYDWRVVTQYF | TGTGCCAGCAGTTACGACTGGAGGGTTGTTACGCAGTATTTT
TRBJ2-1 | TRBV5-1 | NA | NA | CASRSGLGSYNEQFF | TGCGCCAGCAGAAGCGGGTTGGGCTCCTACAATGAGCAGTTCTTC
TRBJ2-5 | TRBV2 | NA | TRBD2 | CATGLAEETQYF | TGTGCCACGGGACTAGCGGAAGAGACCCAGTACTTC
TRBJ2-1 | TRBV5-1 | NA | NA | CASSLVGDTSYNEQFF | TGCGCCAGCAGCTTGGTTGGGGACACTTCCTACAATGAGCAGTTCTTC
TRBJ2-3 | TRBV10-3 | NA | TRBD2 | CAIRGGGSTDTQYF | TGTGCCATCAGGGGCGGGGGGAGCACAGATACGCAGTATTTT
TRBJ2-2 | TRBV7-8 | NA | NA | CASSLRLAGQTGELFF | TGTGCCAGCAGCTTACGGTTGGCAGGGCAGACCGGGGAGCTGTTTTTT
TRBJ2-7 | TRBV29-1 | NA | NA | CSVPITGSYEQYF | TGCAGCGTGCCCATCACAGGGAGCTACGAGCAGTACTTC
TRBJ1-1 | TRBV28 | NA | TRBD1 | CASSLLQGASAFF | TGTGCCAGCAGTTTATTACAGGGGGCGTCAGCTTTCTTT